These T cell receptor beta chains were read from a single sample in a study of T cells in narcolepsy. Method: immunoSEQ multiplex PCR; TCRdb's copy keeps in-frame clones and lacks some. The profile shows 20,000 to 30,000 clones, 85% of them singletons. Sequencing used memory (CD45RA-) CD4+ T cells from blood. The receptor set was obtained from a human donor in good health. Both conserved end residues are part of each CDR3. The D gene is left open where the match is weak. Size tells how often a clone was seen (once, few, many) or the class of an expanded clone, and some rows leave it out.

cdr3_nt | cdr3_aa | clone_size | j_call | d_call | v_call
TGTGCCAGCAGTGATGGGAGCGGGACAGAGACCCAGTACTTC | CASSDGSGTETQYF | once | TRBJ2-5 | TRBD2 | TRBV2
TGTGCCAGCAGCGATAACTCCTACAATGAGCAGTTCTTC | CASSDNSYNEQFF | NA | TRBJ2-1 | NA | TRBV6-6
TGTGCCAGTAGTCCCCGGGACAGTGAAAAACTGTTTTTT | CASSPRDSEKLFF | NA | TRBJ1-4 | TRBD1 | TRBV19
TGCGCCAGCAGCCTCTCAGTAGACAGGGAAAGGGCCACCATATATTTT | CASSLSVDRERATIYF | NA | TRBJ1-3 | TRBD1 | TRBV4-3
TGTGCCAGTAGGCCGGGACAGGGGGAGAAGACCCAGTACTTC | CASRPGQGEKTQYF | NA | TRBJ2-5 | TRBD1 | TRBV19
TGTGCCAGTAGTGTCACAGGGAATGGCAATCAGCCCCAGCATTTT | CASSVTGNGNQPQHF | NA | TRBJ1-5 | NA | TRBV19
TGTGCCAGCAGTCCCCGGACAGACCCTTGGGGCTCTGGGGCCAACGTCCTGACTTTC | CASSPRTDPWGSGANVLTF | NA | TRBJ2-6 | NA | TRBV28
TGTGCCTGGAGTAGGACTAGGGCGGAGACCCAGTACTTC | CAWSRTRAETQYF | NA | TRBJ2-5 | TRBD2 | TRBV30
TGCGCCAGCAGTGGCCGACTGTTCCTACCGGGGCCCCAGCATTTT | CASSGRLFLPGPQHF | NA | TRBJ1-5 | NA | TRBV10-1
TGTGCCAGCAGATCCTCGGGACAGGGATACGAGCAGTACTTC | CASRSSGQGYEQYF | NA | TRBJ2-7 | TRBD1 | TRBV6-5
TGTGCCAGCAGCCCCCCCATGGCAAGCTCCTACAATGAGCAGTTCTTC | CASSPPMASSYNEQFF | NA | TRBJ2-1 | NA | TRBV7-9
TGTGCCAGCAGCTTCCCCGGGGGCGCAGATACGCAGTATTTT | CASSFPGGADTQYF | NA | TRBJ2-3 | NA | TRBV13
TGTGCCAGCAGCAGGACTAGCGGGAGTAGAATAGATACGCAGTATTTT | CASSRTSGSRIDTQYF | NA | TRBJ2-3 | TRBD2 | TRBV7-9
TGTGCCAGCACAGAGAGGAACACCGGGGAGCTGTTTTTT | CASTERNTGELFF | NA | TRBJ2-2 | NA | TRBV28
TGTGCCAGTCGACGGGCGGGACAGGGTAATCAGCCCCAGCATTTT | CASRRAGQGNQPQHF | NA | TRBJ1-5 | TRBD1 | TRBV6-5
TGTGCCAGTAGTACGGGACAGGGAGCTAACTATGGCTACACCTTC | CASSTGQGANYGYTF | NA | TRBJ1-2 | TRBD1 | TRBV19
TGTGCCTGGAGCTGGAGTGGACTGACTTATGGCTACACCTTC | CAWSWSGLTYGYTF | NA | TRBJ1-2 | NA | TRBV30
TGTGCCAGCAGTTTCCTCCGGAAGAAAGAGACCCAGTACTTC | CASSFLRKKETQYF | NA | TRBJ2-5 | NA | TRBV28
TGCAGCGTTCAAGGGTCCTACGAGCAGTACTTC | CSVQGSYEQYF | NA | TRBJ2-7 | NA | TRBV29-1
TGTGCCAGCAGCTTGTTGGGGGCAGATACGCAGTATTTT | CASSLLGADTQYF | NA | TRBJ2-3 | NA | TRBV5-4
TGTGCCAGCAGCTTGGCCAGGAGGACTAGCGGAACCTACGAGCAGTACTTC | CASSLARRTSGTYEQYF | NA | TRBJ2-7 | TRBD2 | TRBV5-4
TGTGCCAGCGGGCGGGGGCTCGGGACCCAGTACTTC | CASGRGLGTQYF | few | TRBJ2-5 | NA | TRBV9
TGCGCCAGCAGCCAAGAGGTTTGGACAGGGGTTGCCTATGGCTACACCTTC | CASSQEVWTGVAYGYTF | few | TRBJ1-2 | TRBD1 | TRBV4-1
TGCGCCAGCAGCCACGGGGACAGGGGCTCCTACGAGCAGTACTTC | CASSHGDRGSYEQYF | once | TRBJ2-7 | TRBD1 | TRBV4-3
TGTGCTAGCAGCTTATTAGCGGGGGTAACCGGGGAGCTGTTTTTT | CASSLLAGVTGELFF | NA | TRBJ2-2 | TRBD2 | TRBV7-7
TGTGCCAGCAGCCCCATAGGGGGGGAGTCCTATAATTCACCCCTCCACTTT | CASSPIGGESYNSPLHF | NA | TRBJ1-6 | NA | TRBV7-8
TGTGCCAGTAGTATCCCCGGACTAGCGGGAGCGGTCACCGGGGAGCTGTTTTTT | CASSIPGLAGAVTGELFF | NA | TRBJ2-2 | TRBD2 | TRBV19
TGCGCCAGCAGCCAAGATCGCTGGGGCACCGGGGAGCTGTTTTTT | CASSQDRWGTGELFF | NA | TRBJ2-2 | NA | TRBV4-3
TGTGCCAGCAGTAGGCAGAGCATGAACACTGAAGCTTTCTTT | CASSRQSMNTEAFF | NA | TRBJ1-1 | NA | TRBV6-6
TGTGCCAGCAGTGTGGCGGGATTGTCCTACAATGAGCAGTTCTTC | CASSVAGLSYNEQFF | NA | TRBJ2-1 | NA | TRBV28
TGTGCCTGGAGTCCCCCAACTAGCGGGAGGGCAGATACGCAGTATTTT | CAWSPPTSGRADTQYF | NA | TRBJ2-3 | TRBD2 | TRBV30
TGTGCCAGCAGCTTAGATGTAGCAACCGAGCAGTACTTC | CASSLDVATEQYF | NA | TRBJ2-7 | NA | TRBV11-2
TGTGCCAGCTCACCGAAACAGGGGGAGGTCACAGATACGCAGTATTTT | CASSPKQGEVTDTQYF | few | TRBJ2-3 | TRBD1 | TRBV18
TGTGCCAGCAGTTTCAGGTTCACAGATACGCAGTATTTT | CASSFRFTDTQYF | NA | TRBJ2-3 | NA | TRBV28
TGTGCCAGCAGTTCTGCGGGGGGGCCTCAGGATGGCTACACCTTC | CASSSAGGPQDGYTF | few | TRBJ1-2 | NA | TRBV6-6
TGTGCCAGCAGCCCACCCCTCGGACAGAGAGGGGTAATAGGCTACACCTTC | CASSPPLGQRGVIGYTF | NA | TRBJ1-2 | NA | TRBV7-9
TGTGCCAGCAGCTCAGGTAGCGGGAGGACCCTCTACAATGAGCAGTTCTTC | CASSSGSGRTLYNEQFF | NA | TRBJ2-1 | TRBD2 | TRBV7-9
TGTGCCAGCAGTTATTTTGGGACAGGGCATGGCTACACCTTC | CASSYFGTGHGYTF | NA | TRBJ1-2 | TRBD1 | TRBV6-6
TGTGCCAGCATTAGCTCGGGACAGGGGACGAGGGGGCAGTACTTC | CASISSGQGTRGQYF | NA | TRBJ2-7 | TRBD1 | TRBV6-8
TGTGCCAGCAGCTTAGGATTGCAAGACGGGGAGCTGTTTTTT | CASSLGLQDGELFF | NA | TRBJ2-2 | NA | TRBV7-9
TGCGCCTGGGGACTAGCGGGAGGCACAGATACGCAGTATTTT | CAWGLAGGTDTQYF | NA | TRBJ2-3 | TRBD2 | TRBV30
TGTGCCAGCAGCTTAGGGGGGACAGGGGCCGAGCAGTACTTC | CASSLGGTGAEQYF | NA | TRBJ2-7 | TRBD1 | TRBV7-2
TGTGCCAGCTCACTGACAGGGGGGGATCAGCCCCAGCATTTT | CASSLTGGDQPQHF | NA | TRBJ1-5 | TRBD1 | TRBV18
TGTGCCAGCAGCTTGAGCAGTGGGCGGGTCCCCTACGAGCAGTACTTC | CASSLSSGRVPYEQYF | NA | TRBJ2-7 | NA | TRBV7-2
TGTGCCAGCTCGGCAGGGTACCAAGAGACCCAGTACTTC | CASSAGYQETQYF | NA | TRBJ2-5 | NA | TRBV18
TGTGCCAGCACTAAAATGGGGAGGTACGAGCAGTACTTC | CASTKMGRYEQYF | once | TRBJ2-7 | NA | TRBV6-5
TGTGCCGTGGGCGCCGACTACAATGAGCAGTTCTTC | CAVGADYNEQFF | NA | TRBJ2-1 | NA | TRBV6-1
TGTGCCAGCAGCTTGTCCGGGACAGGGCATCTGATAACTGAAGCTTTCTTT | CASSLSGTGHLITEAFF | NA | TRBJ1-1 | TRBD1 | TRBV5-6
TGCGCCAGCAGCCAAGTAAACCTAGTGGCTGTGACCGAGCAGTACTTC | CASSQVNLVAVTEQYF | NA | TRBJ2-7 | NA | TRBV4-1
TGTGCCTGGACCGATGCCTACGAGCAGTACTTC | CAWTDAYEQYF | few | TRBJ2-7 | NA | TRBV30
TGTGCCAGCAGTTTACTAGGGAACTATGGCTACACCTTC | CASSLLGNYGYTF | NA | TRBJ1-2 | NA | TRBV28
TGTGCCAGCAGTCCGGGACTAGCGGGATGGGCCAAAAACATTCAGTACTTC | CASSPGLAGWAKNIQYF | NA | TRBJ2-4 | TRBD2 | TRBV27
TGTGCCAGCAGCCCTACGTTCCGGGGGGCCACCGGGGAGCTGTTTTTT | CASSPTFRGATGELFF | few | TRBJ2-2 | NA | TRBV5-4
TGTGCCAGCAGCGCCAGCGGGGGGGGCTACAATGAGCAGTTCTTC | CASSASGGGYNEQFF | NA | TRBJ2-1 | TRBD2 | TRBV9
TGCAGGGGGGGACAGGGCACTGAAGCTTTCTTT | CRGGQGTEAFF | NA | TRBJ1-1 | TRBD1 | TRBV20-1
TGTGCCAGCAGCGTAGGGGGGGGACAGGGACCCTACGAGCAGTACTTC | CASSVGGGQGPYEQYF | few | TRBJ2-7 | TRBD1 | TRBV9
TGTGCCAGCAGCCAGGACTCGAACGTGGCCTACGAGCAGTACTTC | CASSQDSNVAYEQYF | NA | TRBJ2-7 | NA | TRBV5-4
TGCGCCAGCTCGAACATTCAGTACTTC | CASSNIQYF | few | TRBJ2-4 | NA | TRBV10-1
TGTGCCAGCAGCCCGGGAGAGTGGTACAATGAGCAGTTCTTC | CASSPGEWYNEQFF | NA | TRBJ2-1 | NA | TRBV14
TGTGCCAGCTCACCACCGGTGCCGGGGAATGAAAAACTGTTTTTT | CASSPPVPGNEKLFF | NA | TRBJ1-4 | NA | TRBV18